These 23 T cell receptor beta chains share one sample of origin, sequenced in a study of blood T cells in healthy people across ages. A J-beta primer mix and a sample-barcoded 5' primer were used in a second PCR of about 6 to 12 cycles. TCRdb reprocessed the 5' RACE reads with MiXCR, giving one entry per CDR3 protein. The sample yields roughly 650,000 distinct CDR3 sequences, about 30% seen once. The sequenced material came from blood. The receptor source for this set is a woman older than 75 in good health.

The V gene is TRBV25-1, the J gene TRBJ1-1; D possibly corresponds to TRBD1 (6 bases). V lost 6 bases and J lost 7, with 18 bases in between. This CDR3 is built from 14 residues. Germline V lookup: CDR1 MGHDK, CDR2 SYGVNS. The CDR3 loop reads CASSPGGGRGEAFF. The CDR3 DNA reads as TGTGCCAGCAGCCCCGGGGGGGGGCGCGGTGAAGCTTTCTTT.

In its sample, this clonotype was seen a few times. A much larger clone lies one base from this, so it may be a read error. The chain is built from TRBV20-1 and TRBJ2-2; 8 bases are shared with TRBD1. CDR3 size: 14 residues. Germline V gives CDR1 DFQATT, CDR2 SNEGSKA (reference sequence). This chain's CDR3 is CSARRQGSTGERFF. The CDR3 bases are TGCAGTGCTAGAAGACAGGGGAGCACCGGGGAGCGGTTTTTT.

This clonotype was observed many times. The V and J genes are TRBV7-2 and TRBJ2-3, with 8 positions matching TRBD2. CDR3 length: 16 residues. Germline V CDR1 and CDR2: SGHTA, FQGNSA. V was pared by 5 bases and J by 3 bases, with 10 bases of the junction left unmatched. The chain's CDR3 is CASSPGGLAGTDTQYF. As DNA, the CDR3 is TGTGCCAGCAGCCCCGGCGGGCTAGCGGGTACAGATACGCAGTATTTT. The full variable domain, completed using reference TRBV7-2 and TRBJ2-3, is GAGVSQSPSNKVTEKGKDVELRCDPISGHTALYWYRQSLGQGLEFLIYFQGNSAPDKSGLPSDRFSAERTGGSVSTLTIQRTQQEDSAVYLCASSPGGLAGTDTQYFGPGTRLTVL.

The sample holds a few counts of this clonotype. A read error may explain this, as a much larger clone is one base away. The chain uses TRBV29-1 and TRBJ2-1; 9 nucleotides match TRBD1. The J call is in doubt because the DNA end fits TRBJ2-7 better. The CDR3 has 16 residues. CDR1 is SQVTM and CDR2 is ANQGSEA in the germline V gene. CDR3 region: CSVRRTGGASYNEQYF. The DNA for the CDR3 is TGCAGCGTTAGACGAACAGGGGGCGCCTCCTACAATGAGCAGTACTTC.

This clonotype occurred many times. The genes are TRBV5-1 and TRBJ2-7, with TRBD2 as a possible D gene (5 bases). The CDR3 runs 15 residues. CDR1 SGHRS and CDR2 YFSETQ come from the germline V gene. Trimming took 5 bases from V and 6 from J, leaving 21 bases between them. The CDR3 DNA is TGCGCCAGCAGTCGATACCCCGGGGAGATAGGCGAGCAGTACTTC. The encoded protein is CASSRYPGEIGEQYF.

This clonotype occurred many times. V gene TRBV3-1 combines with J gene TRBJ2-7; 7 bases fit TRBD1. V was clipped by 3 bases and J by 3 bases; unmatched bases: 8. Germline assignment: CDR1 LGHDT and CDR2 YNNKEL (reference sequence). The CDR3 is made up of 15 amino acids. In DNA form, the CDR3 reads TGTGCCAGCAGCCACCTTACCAGACAGGGCTACGAGCAGTACTTC. Protein: CASSHLTRQGYEQYF.

This clonotype was counted many times. This chain uses TRBV29-1 with TRBJ2-1, with 10 bases identical to TRBD2. This CDR3 is 15 amino acids long. The ends lost 4 bases at V and 1 base at J; junction bases unmatched: 4. CDR1 SQVTM and CDR2 ANQGSEA come from the germline V gene. The CDR3: CSVGGGLASYNEQFF. The CDR3 DNA sequence: TGCAGCGTTGGAGGGGGACTAGCGTCCTACAATGAGCAGTTCTTC.

This clonotype was counted only a few times. The gene calls are TRBV28 and TRBJ1-5; D possibly corresponds to TRBD1 (5 bases). The germline CDR1 and CDR2 sequences are MDHEN and SYDVKM. V gave up 6 bases and J gave up 1 base, with 13 bases separating them. This CDR3 has 15 residues. The CDR3 DNA follows: TGTGCCAGCAGCTTCCAGCGGGGGAGCAATCAGCCCCAGCATTTT. Translating it yields CASSFQRGSNQPQHF.

This clonotype was detected ten times or more. The chain carries TRBV5-1 and TRBJ2-1, with D perhaps given as TRBD1 or TRBD2 (5 bases each). The V and J ends lost 4 bases and 8 bases respectively, with 13 bases between them. The CDR3 sequence is 13 residues long. Germline V gene data show CDR1 as SGHRS and CDR2 as YFSETQ. As DNA, the CDR3 is TGCGCCAGCAGCGACGGGACGGTTGATGAGCAGTTCTTC. This gives the protein CASSDGTVDEQFF.

This clonotype was recorded at least ten times. This chain links TRBV6-6 with TRBJ2-5; 10 bases fit TRBD1. Germline-derived CDR1 and CDR2 are MNHNY and SVGAGI (reference sequence). V trimming: 5 bases; J trimming: 2 bases; junction bases outside the gene matches: 5. CDR3 length: 15 residues. CDR3 region: CASSGGGQGQETQYF. In DNA form, the CDR3 reads TGTGCCAGCAGTGGCGGGGGACAGGGGCAAGAGACCCAGTACTTC.

In nucleotides, the CDR3 is TGCAGTGCTACTAACAGGGTAGGGAACACTGAAGCTTTCTTT. The encoded protein is CSATNRVGNTEAFF. The J gene is TRBJ1-1, the V gene TRBV20-1; D may be TRBD1 (6 bases). With 4 bases removed from V and 1 base from J, the gap between germline ends came to 13 bases. CDR1 DFQATT and CDR2 SNEGSKA come from the germline V gene (reference sequence). The CDR3 is 14 residues long.

This clonotype was seen many times. The rearrangement links TRBV10-3 to TRBJ2-3; 15 bases map to TRBD2. The junction had 5 bases not matched to a gene; V was cut back by 7 bases and J by 6 bases. CDR1 is ENHRY, CDR2 SYGVKD, per germline. The CDR3 is 15 amino acids. As DNA, the CDR3 is TGTGCCATCACCGAGGGGACTAGCGGGGGGGATACGCAGTATTTT. Amino acid sequence: CAITEGTSGGDTQYF.

This clonotype was seen ten or more times. The chain recombines TRBV27 with TRBJ2-7; TRBD1 matches 7 bases. This CDR3 contains 14 residues. After removal of 5 bases from V and 3 bases from J, the junction contained 7 bases not matched to a gene. Germline V gene data show CDR1 as MNHEY and CDR2 as SMNVEV (reference sequence). Here the CDR3 DNA reads TGTGCCAGCAGTCAGAGGACAGGAAGCTACGAGCAGTACTTC. This sequence encodes CASSQRTGSYEQYF.

The rearrangement joins TRBV6-6 to TRBJ1-4; D gene unclear. The CDR3 loop spans 12 amino acids. V lost 6 bases and J 6 bases, leaving 8 bases between the germline ends. Germline V lookup: CDR1 MNHNY, CDR2 SVGAGI (reference sequence). The CDR3 here is CASRIADEKLFF. CDR3 bases: TGTGCCAGCAGAATAGCGGATGAAAAACTGTTTTTT.

CDR3 residues: CASSPNPTGSAGEQYF. In nucleotides, the CDR3 is TGTGCCAGCAGCCCAAATCCAACAGGGTCGGCGGGCGAGCAGTACTTC. V is TRBV3-1 and J is TRBJ2-7; TRBD1 might be the D (6 bases). Germline V gene data show CDR1 as LGHDT and CDR2 as YNNKEL (reference sequence). The length of the CDR3 is 16 residues. Trimming stripped 4 bases from V and 6 bases from J, with 22 bases between.

This clonotype came up many times. V and J are TRBV28 and TRBJ2-2; D is unclear. Germline CDR1 and CDR2: MDHEN and SYDVKM. The CDR3 is 15 amino acids. The V gene lost 2 bases and the J gene lost 4 bases, with 11 bases spanning the gap. The CDR3 loop is CASSLGGPGTGELFF. CDR3 nucleotides: TGTGCCAGCAGTTTAGGTGGGCCTGGCACCGGGGAGCTGTTTTTT. Filled out from reference TRBV28 and TRBJ2-2, the complete variable domain reads DVKVTQSSRYLVKRTGEKVFLECVQDMDHENMFWYRQDPGLGLRLIYFSYDVKMKEKGDIPEGYSVSREKKERFSLILESASTNQTSMYLCASSLGGPGTGELFFGEGSRLTVL.

With regard to this clonotype: A read error is possible here, since a much larger clone lies one base away. This rearrangement joins TRBV4-3 to TRBJ1-6; D uncertain. This CDR3 is 13 amino acids long. The germline V gene has CDR1 LGHNA and CDR2 YSLEER. CDR3 DNA: TGCGCCAGCAGCCAGGTTGGGAATTCACCCCTCAACTTT. Translated, it gives CASSQVGNSPLNF.

This clonotype was seen repeatedly, ten times or more. The CDR3, as DNA: TGTGCCAGCAGCCTCGCCGGGACCGCTACCTACAATGAGCAGTTCTTC. Translated: CASSLAGTATYNEQFF. V and J are TRBV7-3 and TRBJ2-1; D is possibly TRBD1 or TRBD2 (5 bases each). Germline lookup yields CDR1 SGHTA and CDR2 FQGTGA. Trimming removed 5 bases at V and 2 bases at J, with 16 bases between. The CDR3 length is 16 residues.

This clonotype was recorded at least ten times. The J gene is TRBJ2-7, the V gene TRBV12-3 or TRBV12-4; tentative D call: TRBD1 (5 bases). V was trimmed by 3 bases and J by 5 bases, leaving 8 bases between them. The CDR3 covers 12 residues. The chain's CDR3 is CASSFQGNEQYF. In DNA form, the CDR3 reads TGTGCCAGCAGTTTCCAGGGCAACGAGCAGTACTTC.

This clonotype was picked up many times. The rearrangement joins TRBV4-1 to TRBJ1-2; D gene unclear. V was trimmed by 1 base and J by 2 bases, leaving 5 bases between them. Germline lookup yields CDR1 MGHRA and CDR2 YSYEKL. This CDR3 region has 13 residues. CDR3 nucleotides: TGCGCCAGCAGCCAAGCTGGAAACTATGGCTACACCTTC. It is translated as CASSQAGNYGYTF.

This clonotype occurred many times. The CDR3 region has the DNA TGCGCCAGCAGTCAGCCGGGGCAGGGAGACGAGCAGTACTTC. This translates into CASSQPGQGDEQYF. The rearrangement links TRBV5-1 to TRBJ2-7; D tentatively fits TRBD1 or TRBD2 (5 bases each). Germline V CDR1 and CDR2: SGHRS, YFSETQ. CDR3 length: 14 amino acids. V lost 5 bases and J lost 5, with 17 bases in between. Full variable domain (rest looked up from reference TRBV5-1 and TRBJ2-7): KAGVTQTPRYLIKTRGQQVTLSCSPISGHRSVSWYQQTPGQGLQFLFEYFSETQRNKGNFPGRFSGRQFSNSRSEMNVSTLELGDSALYLCASSQPGQGDEQYFGPGTRLTVT.

With regard to this clonotype: This could be a read error, since a much larger clone is one nucleotide away. The chain is built from TRBV7-9 and TRBJ2-7; a possible D gene is TRBD2 (5 bases). V gave up 5 bases and J gave up 7 bases, with 12 bases separating them. The CDR3 is 12 amino acids. Germline lookup yields CDR1 SEHNR and CDR2 FQNEAQ (reference sequence). Here the CDR3 DNA reads TGTGCCAGCAGCAGAAAAGGAGGTGAGCAGTACTTC. This encodes CASSRKGGEQYF.

This chain links TRBV20-1 with TRBJ1-4; 8 nucleotides align to TRBD1. The germline gives CDR1 DFQATT, CDR2 SNEGSKA (reference sequence). The V gene end was trimmed by 3 bases and the J gene end by 8 bases; junction bases not matched to a gene: 8. The CDR3 extends over 14 amino acids. CDR3 sequence reads: CSASLGRGREKLFF. CDR3 DNA: TGCAGTGCTAGCTTGGGCAGGGGGCGCGAAAAACTGTTTTTT.